This T cell receptor (beta chain) was documented in a study of blood T cells in healthy people across ages. Worth noting for this clonotype: As yet, its antigen is unknown. Mismatch with germline at one junction end may stem from a read error.

Through a sample-barcoded 5' primer and a J-beta primer mix, a second PCR was run for 7 to 11 cycles. The authors tagged each cDNA molecule using a template-switch adaptor with 12 random nucleotides. TCRdb re-derived calls from the 5' RACE reads in MiXCR, one entry per CDR3 protein. The sample lists some 1.5 million distinct CDR3 sequences; around 40% were seen once. General study findings and limits: Aged donors had fewer naive CD4+ cells and lower diversity than long-lived donors.

Healthy individuals of Caucasian origin from Russia, aged roughly 6 to 95, served as donors. Sequencing was performed on blood. This TCR was sampled from a woman in her late teens or twenties in good health.

In nucleotides, the CDR3 is TGTGCCAGCGCCGGATTCAATTATCAGTCCCAGCATTTT. Translating it yields CASAGFNYQSQHF. The chain links TRBV27 to TRBJ1-5; the D is unclear. The CDR3 is 13 residues long. CDR1 and CDR2 (germline): MNHEY, SMNVEV (reference sequence).